Here is one T cell receptor (beta chain) with its context. The PCR used 60 Vbeta and 13 Jbeta primers. Profiled with immunoSEQ multiplex PCR; TCRdb holds only in-frame clones, not every one. The sample gives roughly 100,000 clones, 78% of which show up once; about 5.3% is in the top ten. The data stem from a study of cytomegalovirus exposure and HLA in healthy donors. Between the trimmed V and J ends, which lost 2 bases and 4 bases, there was a span of 15 bases. This CDR3 has 16 residues. Germline V gene lookup returns CDR1 LGHNA and CDR2 YSLEER. This sequence joins TRBV4-3 and TRBJ2-1, with a possible D match to TRBD2 (6 bases). Sequences were obtained from PBMCs. This clonotype was sampled from a male donor in good health and CMV-seronegative. The chain's CDR3 is CASSQNEASVYNEQFF. CDR3 DNA sequence: TGCGCCAGCAGCCAAAATGAGGCTAGCGTGTACAATGAGCAGTTCTTC.